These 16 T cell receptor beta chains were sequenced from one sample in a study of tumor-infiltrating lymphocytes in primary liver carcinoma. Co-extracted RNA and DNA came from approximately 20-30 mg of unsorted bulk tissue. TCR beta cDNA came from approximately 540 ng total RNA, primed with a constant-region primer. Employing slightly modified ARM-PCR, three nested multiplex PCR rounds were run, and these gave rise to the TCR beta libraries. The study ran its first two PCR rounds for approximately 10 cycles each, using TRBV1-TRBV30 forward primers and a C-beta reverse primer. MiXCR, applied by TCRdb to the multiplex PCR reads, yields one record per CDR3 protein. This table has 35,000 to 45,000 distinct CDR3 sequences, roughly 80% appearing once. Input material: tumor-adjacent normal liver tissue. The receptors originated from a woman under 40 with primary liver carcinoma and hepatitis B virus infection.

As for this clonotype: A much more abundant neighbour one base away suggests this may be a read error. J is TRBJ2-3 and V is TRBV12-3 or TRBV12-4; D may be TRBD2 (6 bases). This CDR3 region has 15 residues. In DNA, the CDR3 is TGTGCCAGCAGTCCTCGGACTACCTCTGGAGATGCGCAGTATTTT. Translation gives CASSPRTTSGDAQYF.

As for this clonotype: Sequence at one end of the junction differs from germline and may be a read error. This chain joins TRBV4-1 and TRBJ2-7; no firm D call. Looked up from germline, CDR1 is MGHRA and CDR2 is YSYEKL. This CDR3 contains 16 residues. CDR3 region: CASNQESATWVNERYF. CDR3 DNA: TGCGCCAGCAACCAAGAGAGCGCGACATGGGTCAACGAGCGGTACTTC.

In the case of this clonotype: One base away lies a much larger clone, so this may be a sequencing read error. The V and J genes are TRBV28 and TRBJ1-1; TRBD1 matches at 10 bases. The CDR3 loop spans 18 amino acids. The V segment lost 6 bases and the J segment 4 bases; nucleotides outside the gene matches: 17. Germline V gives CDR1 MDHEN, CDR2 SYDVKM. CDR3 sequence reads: CASRPFRDRGWESTEAFF. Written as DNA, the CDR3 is TGTGCCAGCAGGCCATTTCGGGACAGGGGATGGGAGAGCACTGAAGCTTTCTTT.

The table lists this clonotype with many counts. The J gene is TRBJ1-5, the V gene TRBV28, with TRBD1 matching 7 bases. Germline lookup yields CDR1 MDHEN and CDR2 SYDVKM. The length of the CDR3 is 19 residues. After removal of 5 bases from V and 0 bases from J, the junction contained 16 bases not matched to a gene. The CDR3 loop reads CASSIWARGVLYSNQPQHF. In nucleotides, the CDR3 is TGTGCCAGCAGTATCTGGGCCAGGGGGGTTCTTTATAGCAATCAGCCCCAGCATTTT.

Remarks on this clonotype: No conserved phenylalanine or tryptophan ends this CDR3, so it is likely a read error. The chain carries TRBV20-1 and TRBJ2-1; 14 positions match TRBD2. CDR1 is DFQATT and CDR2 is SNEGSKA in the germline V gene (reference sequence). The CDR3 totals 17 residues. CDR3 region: CSVRDSRGTSGSYEQFL. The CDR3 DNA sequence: TGCAGTGTTAGAGACTCCCGGGGGACTAGCGGGAGCTATGAGCAGTTCCTC.

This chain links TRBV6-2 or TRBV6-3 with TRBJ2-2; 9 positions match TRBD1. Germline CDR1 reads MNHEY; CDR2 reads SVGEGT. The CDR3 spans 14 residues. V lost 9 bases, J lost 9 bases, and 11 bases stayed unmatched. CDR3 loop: CASKGQGETRELFF. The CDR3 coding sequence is TGTGCCAGTAAGGGACAGGGTGAGACCCGGGAGCTGTTTTTT.

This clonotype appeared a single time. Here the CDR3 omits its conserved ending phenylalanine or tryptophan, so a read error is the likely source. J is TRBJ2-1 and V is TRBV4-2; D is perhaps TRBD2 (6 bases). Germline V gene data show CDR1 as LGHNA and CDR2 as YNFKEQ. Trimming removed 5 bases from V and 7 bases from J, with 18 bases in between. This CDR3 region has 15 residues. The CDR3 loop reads CASSSGSIEANEQFS. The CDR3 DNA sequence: TGTGCCAGCAGCTCCGGGAGTATCGAGGCGAATGAGCAGTTCTCC.

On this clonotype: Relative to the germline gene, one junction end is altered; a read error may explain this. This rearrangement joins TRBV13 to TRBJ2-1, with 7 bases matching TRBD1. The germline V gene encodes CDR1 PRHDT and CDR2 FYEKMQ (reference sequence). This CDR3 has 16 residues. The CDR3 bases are TGTGCCAGCAGCTCCGAATGGGGACAGTTCTACAATGATCAGTTCTTC. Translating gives CASSSEWGQFYNDQFF.

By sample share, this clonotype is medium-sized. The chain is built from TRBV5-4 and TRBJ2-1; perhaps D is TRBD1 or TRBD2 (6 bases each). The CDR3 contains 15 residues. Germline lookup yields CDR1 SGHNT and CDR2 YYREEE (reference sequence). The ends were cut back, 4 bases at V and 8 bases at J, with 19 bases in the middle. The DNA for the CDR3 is TGTGCCAGCAGCCCAGAGGGGGGAGGCCTTTATGAGCAGTTCTTC. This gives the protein CASSPEGGGLYEQFF.

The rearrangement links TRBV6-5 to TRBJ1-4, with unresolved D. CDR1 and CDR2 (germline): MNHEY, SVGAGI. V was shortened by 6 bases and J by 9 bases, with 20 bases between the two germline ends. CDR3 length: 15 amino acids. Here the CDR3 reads CASRGITVVNKKLFF. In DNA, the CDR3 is TGTGCCAGCAGGGGTATAACAGTGGTCAATAAAAAACTGTTTTTT.

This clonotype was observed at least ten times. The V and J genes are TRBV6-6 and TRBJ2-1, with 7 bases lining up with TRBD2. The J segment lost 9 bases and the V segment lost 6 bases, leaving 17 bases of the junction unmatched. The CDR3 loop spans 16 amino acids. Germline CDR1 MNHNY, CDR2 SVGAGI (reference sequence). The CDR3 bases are TGTGCCAGCAGCCGGGGCTTACTAGCGCCCCATACTGAGCAGTTCTTC. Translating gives CASSRGLLAPHTEQFF.

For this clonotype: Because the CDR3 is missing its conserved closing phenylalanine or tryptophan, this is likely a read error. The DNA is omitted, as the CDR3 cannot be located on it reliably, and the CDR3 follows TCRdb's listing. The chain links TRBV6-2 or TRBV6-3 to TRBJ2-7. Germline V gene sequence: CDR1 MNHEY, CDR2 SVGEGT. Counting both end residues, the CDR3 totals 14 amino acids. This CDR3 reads CVSSYTTVAYEHYS.

The CDR3 nucleotides read TGTGCCAGCAGTTTAGGCCCCACGTTAGGGAAAGAGACCCAGTACTTC. Its translation: CASSLGPTLGKETQYF. This chain connects TRBV12-3 or TRBV12-4 to TRBJ2-5; D gene ambiguous. Trimming took 1 base from V and 3 from J, leaving 15 bases between them. The length of the CDR3 is 16 residues.

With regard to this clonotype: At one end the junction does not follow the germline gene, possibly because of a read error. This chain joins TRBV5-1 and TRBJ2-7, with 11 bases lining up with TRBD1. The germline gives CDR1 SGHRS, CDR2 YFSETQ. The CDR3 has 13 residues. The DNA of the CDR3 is TGCGTCAGCAGCTGGGACAGGGGGTACGAGCAGTATTTC. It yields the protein CVSSWDRGYEQYF.

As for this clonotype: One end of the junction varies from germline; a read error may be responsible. This CDR3 reads CGSLVTGTYEQYF. In DNA, the CDR3 is TGTGGCAGCTTAGTTACTGGGACCTACGAGCAGTACTTC. The chain joins TRBV11-1 to TRBJ2-7; D not certain. The CDR3 runs to 13 residues. CDR1 and CDR2 (germline): SGHAT, FQDESV (reference sequence).

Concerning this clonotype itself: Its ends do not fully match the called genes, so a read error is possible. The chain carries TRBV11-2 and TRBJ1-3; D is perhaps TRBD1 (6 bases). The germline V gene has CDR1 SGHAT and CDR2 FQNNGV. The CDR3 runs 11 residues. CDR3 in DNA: TGTGCCATCAGCCAGGGGACTGCCCTCTATTTT. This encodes CAISQGTALYF.